This T cell receptor (beta chain) was sequenced during a study of shared clonotypes between healthy human individuals. Sorted-subset replicate PCR reactions contained approximately 190 ng DNA, corresponding to tens of thousands of T cell genomes. Only in-frame clones appear in the TCRdb table, and some are missing; sequencing was by immunoSEQ multiplex PCR. The sample has under 2,500,000 clones, approximately 94% seen once. Note on this clone: The antigen is unknown.

The study, taken as a whole, reports: The study sampled only blood, and tissue repertoires likely differ. Relative to clonotypes present in all four donors, those not shared had lower generation probabilities.

V was clipped by 3 bases and J by 0 bases, with 10 bases between them. The CDR3 has 15 amino acids. Germline loops: CDR1 SGHNT, CDR2 YYREEE (reference sequence). This clonotype was obtained from a man between 18 and 35 years old in good health. The chain is built from TRBV5-4 and TRBJ2-1, with no clear D. The material sequenced was naive CD4+ T cells sorted from blood. As to subset: CD45RA+ positively selected. CDR3 sequence: CASSSDLSSYNEQFF. The DNA of the CDR3 is TGTGCCAGCAGCTCGGACCTTAGCTCCTACAATGAGCAGTTCTTC.